This TCR beta chain came from a study of T cell repertoires in cytomegalovirus infection. Looking at the study overall: HLA-C-restricted CMV epitopes, recently identified, and well-studied HLA-B-restricted ones were used by the study. Signatures in public TCR beta sequences pointed to both CMV infection and matching HLA type. The study, taken as a whole, reports: There were HLA-C-restricted CMV-specific TCR beta clonotypes dominating the ex vivo response.

TCRdb fed the reads into MiXCR, producing one record per CDR3 protein. The sample shows 680,000 or so distinct CDR3 sequences, approximately 33% of them seen only once. Only a few counts were recorded for this clonotype. What it recognizes is unknown. The TCR originated in a human donor in good health (CMV status not recorded). Some clones in this sample may be carry-over from other donors' samples. The sample was cultured PBMCs, taken from culture after CMV antigen stimulation.

For the CDR3, the DNA is TGTGCTAGTGGTTTGACTGACGACGGTGAAGCTTTCTTT. Amino acids: CASGLTDDGEAFF. This rearrangement joins TRBV12-5 to TRBJ1-1, with no clear D. V shed 2 bases and J shed 7 bases, with 11 bases lying between them. The CDR3 runs 13 residues. CDR1 is LGHNT, CDR2 FRNRAP, per germline.